The clone carrying this T cell receptor beta chain was counted at least ten times. The sample is drawn from a study of blood T cell repertoires in COVID-19. Across the whole study: COVID-19 samples, acute and convalescent, were from the United States, Italy and Spain. T cells, B-cell-depleted T cells, or PBMCs provided the cDNA or gDNA that served as material.

Original methodology: Nucleated cell counts were estimated from reference gene primer amplification. Generated by immunoSEQ multiplex PCR, the TCRdb table keeps only in-frame clones and is missing some. From that table come the V and J calls and clone size; the DNA was used to work out D and trimming. The profile shows 95,000 to 150,000 clones, about four fifths of them singletons. The CDR3 has 15 amino acids. Trimming pared 4 bases from V and 4 bases from J, leaving 13 bases between. Germline V gene sequence: CDR1 SGHTA, CDR2 FQGNSA. The specimen was peripheral blood. This clonotype was sampled from a man aged 60 to 69 with active or convalescent COVID-19. The chain is built from TRBV7-2 and TRBJ2-2; D is ambiguous. The CDR3 coding sequence is TGTGCCAGCAGCTACCGGGTCGCTGGCACCGGGGAGCTGTTTTTT. It is translated as CASSYRVAGTGELFF.